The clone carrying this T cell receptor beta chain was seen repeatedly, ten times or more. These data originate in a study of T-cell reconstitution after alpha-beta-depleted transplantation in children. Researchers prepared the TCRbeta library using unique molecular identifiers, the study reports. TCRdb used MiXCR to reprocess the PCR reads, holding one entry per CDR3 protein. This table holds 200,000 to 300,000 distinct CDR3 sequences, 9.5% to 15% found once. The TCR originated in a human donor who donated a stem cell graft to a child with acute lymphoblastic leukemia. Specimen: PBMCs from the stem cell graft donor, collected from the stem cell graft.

The DNA for the CDR3 is TGTGCCAGCAGTCGTCGGGACAGGGATTCGAATGAGCAGTTCTTC. It specifies CASSRRDRDSNEQFF. The rearrangement joins TRBV28 to TRBJ2-1; 9 positions agree with TRBD1. The CDR3 sequence is 15 residues long. The V gene end was trimmed by 5 bases and the J gene end by 7 bases; junction bases not matched to a gene: 9. CDR1 and CDR2 from the germline V gene are MDHEN and SYDVKM.